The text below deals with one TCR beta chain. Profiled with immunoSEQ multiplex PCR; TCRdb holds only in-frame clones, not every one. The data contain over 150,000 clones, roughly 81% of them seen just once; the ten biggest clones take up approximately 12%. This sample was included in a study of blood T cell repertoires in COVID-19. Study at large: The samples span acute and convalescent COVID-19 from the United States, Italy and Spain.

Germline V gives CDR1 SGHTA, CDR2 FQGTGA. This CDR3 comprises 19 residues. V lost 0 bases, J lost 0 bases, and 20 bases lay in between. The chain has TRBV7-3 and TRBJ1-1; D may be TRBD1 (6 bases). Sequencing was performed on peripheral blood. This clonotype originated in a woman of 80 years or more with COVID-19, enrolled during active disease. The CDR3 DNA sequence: TGTGCCAGCAGCTTAACCCCCTGGACAGAAAAGGGTGTGAACACTGAAGCTTTCTTT. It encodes CASSLTPWTEKGVNTEAFF.